The clone carrying this T cell receptor beta chain appeared once. CDR3 length: 15 amino acids. V gave up 2 bases and J gave up 2 bases, with 12 bases separating them. The germline V gene encodes CDR1 MNHEY and CDR2 SVGAGI. These data come from a study of CD8 T cells in Susac syndrome. RNA, at about 0.5 to 1 ug, was reverse transcribed with random hexamers. TCRdb reanalysed the immunoSEQ multiplex PCR reads using MiXCR and keeps one entry per CDR3 protein. The sample includes more than 100,000 distinct CDR3 sequences, roughly 95% of them seen just once. The authors sequenced TCR beta from blood CD8+ and CD4+ T cells. Each Susac syndrome patient had definite or probable disease by recently defined criteria.

The origin of this receptor is a human donor with Susac syndrome. The chain employs TRBV6-5 and TRBJ2-5, with D maybe TRBD1 (6 bases). The source material was CD4+ T cells from PBMCs. CDR3 residues: CASSYTGWGQETQYF. The CDR3 region has the DNA TGTGCCAGCAGTTACACAGGGTGGGGGCAAGAGACCCAGTACTTC.